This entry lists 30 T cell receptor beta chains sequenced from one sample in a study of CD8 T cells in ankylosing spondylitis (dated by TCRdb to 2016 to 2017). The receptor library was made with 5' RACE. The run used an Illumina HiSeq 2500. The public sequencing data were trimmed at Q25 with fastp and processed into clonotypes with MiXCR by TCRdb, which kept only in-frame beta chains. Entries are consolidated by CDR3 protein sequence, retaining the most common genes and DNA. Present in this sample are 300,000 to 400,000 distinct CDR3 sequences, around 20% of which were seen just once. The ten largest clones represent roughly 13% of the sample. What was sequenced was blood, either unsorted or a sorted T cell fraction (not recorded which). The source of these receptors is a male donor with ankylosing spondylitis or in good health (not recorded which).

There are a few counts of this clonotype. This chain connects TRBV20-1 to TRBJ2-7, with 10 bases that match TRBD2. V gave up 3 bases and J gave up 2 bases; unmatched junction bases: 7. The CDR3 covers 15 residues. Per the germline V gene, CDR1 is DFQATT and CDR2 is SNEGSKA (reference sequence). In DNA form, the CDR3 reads TGCAGTGCTAGGTCAACTAGCGGGGCTCCCTACGAGCAGTACTTC. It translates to CSARSTSGAPYEQYF.

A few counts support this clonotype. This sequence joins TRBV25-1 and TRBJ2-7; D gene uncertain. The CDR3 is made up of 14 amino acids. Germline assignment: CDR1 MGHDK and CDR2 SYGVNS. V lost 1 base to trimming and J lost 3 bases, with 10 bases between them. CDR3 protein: CASSESQWGYEQYF. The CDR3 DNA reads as TGTGCCAGCAGTGAATCGCAGTGGGGCTACGAGCAGTACTTC.

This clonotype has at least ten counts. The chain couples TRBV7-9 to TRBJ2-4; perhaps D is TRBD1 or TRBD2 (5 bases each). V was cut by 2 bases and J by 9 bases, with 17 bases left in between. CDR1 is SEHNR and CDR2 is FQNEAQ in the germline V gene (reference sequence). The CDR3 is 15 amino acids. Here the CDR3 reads CASSLRLGDASIQYF. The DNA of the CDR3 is TGTGCCAGCAGCTTAAGGTTGGGGGATGCTAGCATTCAGTACTTC. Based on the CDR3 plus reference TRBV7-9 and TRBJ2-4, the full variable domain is DTGVSQNPRHKITKRGQNVTFRCDPISEHNRLYWYRQTLGQGPEFLTYFQNEAQLEKSRLLSDRFSAERPKGSFSTLEIQRTEQGDSAMYLCASSLRLGDASIQYFGAGTRLSVL.

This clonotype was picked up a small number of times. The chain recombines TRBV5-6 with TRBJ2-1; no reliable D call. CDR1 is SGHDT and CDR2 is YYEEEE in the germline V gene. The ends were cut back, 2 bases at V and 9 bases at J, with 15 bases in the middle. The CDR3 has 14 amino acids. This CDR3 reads CASSFSALPSEQFF. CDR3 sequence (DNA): TGTGCCAGCAGCTTCAGCGCCCTACCGTCTGAGCAGTTCTTC.

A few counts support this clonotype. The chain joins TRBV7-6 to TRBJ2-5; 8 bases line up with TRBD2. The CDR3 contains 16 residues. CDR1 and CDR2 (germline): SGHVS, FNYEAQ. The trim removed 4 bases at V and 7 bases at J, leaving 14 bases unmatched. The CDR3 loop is CASSSPLRGGGRTQYF. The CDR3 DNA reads TGTGCCAGCAGCTCCCCACTAAGAGGCGGGGGGAGGACCCAGTACTTC.

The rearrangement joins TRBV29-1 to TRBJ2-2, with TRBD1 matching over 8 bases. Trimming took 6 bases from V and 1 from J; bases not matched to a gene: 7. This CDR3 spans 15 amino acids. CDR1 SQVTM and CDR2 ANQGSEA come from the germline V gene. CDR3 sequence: CSVPGQGLNTGELFF. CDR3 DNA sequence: TGCAGCGTCCCCGGACAGGGTTTGAACACCGGGGAGCTGTTTTTT.

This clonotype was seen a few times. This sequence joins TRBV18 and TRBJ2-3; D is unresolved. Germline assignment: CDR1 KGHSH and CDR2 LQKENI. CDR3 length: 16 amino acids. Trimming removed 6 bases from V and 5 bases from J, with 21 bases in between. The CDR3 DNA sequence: TGTGCCAGCTCGTCCACCTGGACGGTGGCAGGAGATACGCAGTATTTT. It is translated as CASSSTWTVAGDTQYF.

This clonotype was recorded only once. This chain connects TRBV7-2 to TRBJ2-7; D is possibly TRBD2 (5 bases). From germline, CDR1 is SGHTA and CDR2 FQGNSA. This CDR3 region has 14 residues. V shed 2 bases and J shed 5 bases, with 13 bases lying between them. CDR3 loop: CASSLSLAGNEQYF. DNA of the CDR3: TGTGCCAGCAGCTTAAGTCTAGCTGGCAACGAGCAGTACTTC.

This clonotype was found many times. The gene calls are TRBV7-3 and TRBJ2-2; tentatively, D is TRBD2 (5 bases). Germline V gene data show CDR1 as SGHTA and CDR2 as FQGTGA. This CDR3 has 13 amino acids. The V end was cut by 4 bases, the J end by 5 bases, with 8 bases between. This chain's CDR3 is CASSSPGTGELFF. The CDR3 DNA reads TGTGCCAGCAGCTCCCCGGGGACCGGGGAGCTGTTTTTT.

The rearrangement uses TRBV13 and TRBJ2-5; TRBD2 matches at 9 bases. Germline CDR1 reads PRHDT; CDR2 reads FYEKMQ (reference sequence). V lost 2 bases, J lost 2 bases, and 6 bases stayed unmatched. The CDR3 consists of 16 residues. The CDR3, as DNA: TGTGCCAGCAGCTTATATCAGCGGGGGGCACAAGAGACCCAGTACTTC. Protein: CASSLYQRGAQETQYF.

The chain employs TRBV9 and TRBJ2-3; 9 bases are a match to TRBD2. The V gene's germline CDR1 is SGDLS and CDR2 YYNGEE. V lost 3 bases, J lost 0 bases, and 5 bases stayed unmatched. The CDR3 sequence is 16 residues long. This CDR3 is CASSESGGSSTDTQYF. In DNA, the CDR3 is TGTGCCAGCAGCGAAAGCGGGGGGAGTAGCACAGATACGCAGTATTTT.

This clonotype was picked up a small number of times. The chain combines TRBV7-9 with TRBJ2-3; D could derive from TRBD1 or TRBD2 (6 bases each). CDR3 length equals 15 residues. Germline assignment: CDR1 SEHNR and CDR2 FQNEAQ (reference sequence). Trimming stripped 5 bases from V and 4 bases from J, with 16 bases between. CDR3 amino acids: CASSPRVGGPDTQYF. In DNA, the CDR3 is TGTGCCAGCAGCCCTCGGGTAGGGGGGCCAGATACGCAGTATTTT.

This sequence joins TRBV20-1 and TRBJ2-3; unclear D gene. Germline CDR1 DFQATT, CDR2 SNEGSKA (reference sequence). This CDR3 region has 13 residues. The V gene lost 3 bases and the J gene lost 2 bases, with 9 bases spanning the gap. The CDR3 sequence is CSARARITDTQYF. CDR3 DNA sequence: TGCAGTGCTAGGGCCAGGATCACAGATACGCAGTATTTT.

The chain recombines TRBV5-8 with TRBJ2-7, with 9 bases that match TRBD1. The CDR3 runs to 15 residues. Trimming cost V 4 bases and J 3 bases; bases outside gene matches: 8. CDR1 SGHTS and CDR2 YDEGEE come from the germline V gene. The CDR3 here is CASSRPGTGFYEQYF. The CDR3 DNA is TGTGCCAGCAGCCGCCCCGGGACAGGGTTCTACGAGCAGTACTTC.

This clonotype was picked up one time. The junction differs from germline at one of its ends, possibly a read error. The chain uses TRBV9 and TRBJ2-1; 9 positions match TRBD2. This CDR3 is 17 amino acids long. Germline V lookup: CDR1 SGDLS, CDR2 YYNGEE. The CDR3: CASSADSGAGGYNEQSF. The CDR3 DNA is TGTGCCAGCAGCGCCGACTCAGGAGCGGGGGGTTACAATGAGCAGTCCTTC.

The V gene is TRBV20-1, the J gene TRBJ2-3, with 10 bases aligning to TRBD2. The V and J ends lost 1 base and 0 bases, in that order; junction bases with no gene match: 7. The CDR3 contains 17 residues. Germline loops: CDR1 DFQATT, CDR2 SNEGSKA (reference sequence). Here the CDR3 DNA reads TGCAGTGCTAGAGTCAGAAAAGCGGGGGGGAGCACAGATACGCAGTATTTT. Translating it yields CSARVRKAGGSTDTQYF.

CDR3 coding DNA: TGTGCCAGCAGGGAGACACGGGCCGGCGAGCAGTACTTC. Its translation: CASRETRAGEQYF. The chain carries TRBV28 and TRBJ2-7; no reliable D call. CDR3 size: 13 residues. CDR1 is MDHEN and CDR2 is SYDVKM in the germline V gene. V lost 6 bases to trimming and J lost 6 bases, with 15 bases between them. The complete variable domain, with remaining parts taken from reference TRBV28 and TRBJ2-7, reads DVKVTQSSRYLVKRTGEKVFLECVQDMDHENMFWYRQDPGLGLRLIYFSYDVKMKEKGDIPEGYSVSREKKERFSLILESASTNQTSMYLCASRETRAGEQYFGPGTRLTVT.

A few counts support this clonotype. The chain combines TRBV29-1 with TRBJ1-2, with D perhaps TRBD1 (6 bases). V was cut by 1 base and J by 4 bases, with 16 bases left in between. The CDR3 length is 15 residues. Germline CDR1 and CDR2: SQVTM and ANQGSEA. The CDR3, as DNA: TGCAGCGTTGAAGTAAGTCGGACAGAGGTCTATGGCTACACCTTC. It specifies CSVEVSRTEVYGYTF.

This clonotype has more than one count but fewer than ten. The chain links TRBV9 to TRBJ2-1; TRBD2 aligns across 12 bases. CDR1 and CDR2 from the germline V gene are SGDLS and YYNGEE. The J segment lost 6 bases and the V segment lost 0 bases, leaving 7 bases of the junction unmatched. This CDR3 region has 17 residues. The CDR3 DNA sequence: TGTGCCAGCAGCGTAGTAAGGGCTAGCGGGGGGGCCAATGAGCAGTTCTTC. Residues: CASSVVRASGGANEQFF.

The CDR3 sequence is CSAMSQGSNTEAFF. The CDR3 region has the DNA TGCAGCGCCATGTCCCAGGGATCGAACACTGAAGCTTTCTTT. V and J are TRBV29-1 and TRBJ1-1, with D possibly being TRBD1 (5 bases). Trimming removed 7 bases at V and 1 base at J, with 16 bases between. CDR3 size: 14 residues. Germline CDR1 SQVTM, CDR2 ANQGSEA. Complete variable domain (other parts from reference TRBV29-1 and TRBJ1-1): SAVISQKPSRDICQRGTSLTIQCQVDSQVTMMFWYRQQPGQSLTLIATANQGSEATYESGFVIDKFPISRPNLTFSTLTVSNMSPEDSSIYLCSAMSQGSNTEAFFGQGTRLTVV.

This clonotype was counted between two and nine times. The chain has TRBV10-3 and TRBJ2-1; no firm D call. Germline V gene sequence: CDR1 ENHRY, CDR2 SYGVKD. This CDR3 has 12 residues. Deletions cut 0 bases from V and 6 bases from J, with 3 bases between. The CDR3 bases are TGTGCCATCAGTGAGTCGACCAATGAGCAGTTCTTC. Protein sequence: CAISESTNEQFF.

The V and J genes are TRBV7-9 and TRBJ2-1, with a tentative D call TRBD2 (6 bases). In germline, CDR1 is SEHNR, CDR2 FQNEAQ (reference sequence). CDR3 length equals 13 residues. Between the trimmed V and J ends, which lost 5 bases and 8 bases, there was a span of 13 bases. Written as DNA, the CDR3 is TGTGCCAGCAGCAACCGGGAGAGCTATGAGCAGTTCTTC. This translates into CASSNRESYEQFF.

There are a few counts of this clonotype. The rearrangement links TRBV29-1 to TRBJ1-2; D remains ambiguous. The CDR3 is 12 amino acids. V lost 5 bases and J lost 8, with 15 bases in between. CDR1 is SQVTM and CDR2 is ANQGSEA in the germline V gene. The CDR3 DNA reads TGCAGCGTTCCGGCCTCCTTCGGGGGCTACACCTTC. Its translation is CSVPASFGGYTF.

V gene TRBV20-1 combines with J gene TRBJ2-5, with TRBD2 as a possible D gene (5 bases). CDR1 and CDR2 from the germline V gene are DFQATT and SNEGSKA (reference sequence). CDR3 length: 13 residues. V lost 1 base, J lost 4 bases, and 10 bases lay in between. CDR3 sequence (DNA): TGCAGTGCTAGAGTTCGGGGTCGAGAGACCCAGTACTTC. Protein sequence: CSARVRGRETQYF.

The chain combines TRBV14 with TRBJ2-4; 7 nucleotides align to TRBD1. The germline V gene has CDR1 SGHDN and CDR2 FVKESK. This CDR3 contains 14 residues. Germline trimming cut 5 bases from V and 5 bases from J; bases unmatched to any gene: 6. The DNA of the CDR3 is TGTGCCAGCAGCGTGGGACAGATTGAAAACATTCAGTACTTC. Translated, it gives CASSVGQIENIQYF.

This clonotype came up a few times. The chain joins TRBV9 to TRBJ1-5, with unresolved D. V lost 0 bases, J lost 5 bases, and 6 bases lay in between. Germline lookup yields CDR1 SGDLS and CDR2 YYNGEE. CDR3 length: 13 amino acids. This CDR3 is CASSVVPDQPQHF. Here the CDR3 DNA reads TGTGCCAGCAGCGTAGTTCCAGATCAGCCCCAGCATTTT.

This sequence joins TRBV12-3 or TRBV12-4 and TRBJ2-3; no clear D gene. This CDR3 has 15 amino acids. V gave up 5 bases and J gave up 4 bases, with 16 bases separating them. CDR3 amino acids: CASSLEAPGADTQYF. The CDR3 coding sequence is TGTGCCAGCAGTCTTGAGGCCCCCGGCGCAGATACGCAGTATTTT.

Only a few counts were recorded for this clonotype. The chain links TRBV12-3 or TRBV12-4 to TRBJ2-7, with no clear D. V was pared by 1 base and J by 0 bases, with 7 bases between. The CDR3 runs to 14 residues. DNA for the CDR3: TGTGCCAGCAGTTTAGGACCCCACTCCTACGAGCAGTACTTC. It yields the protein CASSLGPHSYEQYF.

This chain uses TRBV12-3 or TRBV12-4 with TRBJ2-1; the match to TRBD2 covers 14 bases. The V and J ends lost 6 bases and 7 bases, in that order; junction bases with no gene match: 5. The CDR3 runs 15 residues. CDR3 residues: CASSQTSGGVNEQFF. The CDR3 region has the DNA TGTGCCAGCAGCCAGACTAGCGGGGGGGTAAATGAGCAGTTCTTC.

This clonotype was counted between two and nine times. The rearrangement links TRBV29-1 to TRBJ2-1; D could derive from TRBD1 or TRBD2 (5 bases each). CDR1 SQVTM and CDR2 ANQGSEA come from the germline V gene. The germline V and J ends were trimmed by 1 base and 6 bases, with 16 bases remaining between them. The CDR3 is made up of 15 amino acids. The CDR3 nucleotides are TGCAGCGTTGAAGGCCGGGACGGAGCCGGCAATGAGCAGTTCTTC. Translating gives CSVEGRDGAGNEQFF.